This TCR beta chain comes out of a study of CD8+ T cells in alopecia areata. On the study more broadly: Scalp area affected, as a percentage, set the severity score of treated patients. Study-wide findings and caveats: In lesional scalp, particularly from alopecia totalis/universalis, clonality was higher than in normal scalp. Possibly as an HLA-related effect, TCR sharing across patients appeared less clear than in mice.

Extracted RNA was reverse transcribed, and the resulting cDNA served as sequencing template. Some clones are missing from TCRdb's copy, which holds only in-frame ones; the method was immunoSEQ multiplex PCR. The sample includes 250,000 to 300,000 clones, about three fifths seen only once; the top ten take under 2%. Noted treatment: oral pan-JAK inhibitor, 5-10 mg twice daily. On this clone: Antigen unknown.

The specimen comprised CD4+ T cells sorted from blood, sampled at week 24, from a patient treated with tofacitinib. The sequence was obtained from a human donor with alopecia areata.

The CDR3 bases are TGTGCCAGCGTGTCCCAGGGGGCGGGCTACGAGCAGTACTTC. Its protein product is CASVSQGAGYEQYF. The chain uses TRBV7-9 and TRBJ2-7; TRBD1 agrees at 8 bases. The V gene end was trimmed by 8 bases and the J gene end by 3 bases; junction bases not matched to a gene: 9. In germline, CDR1 is SEHNR, CDR2 FQNEAQ (reference sequence). The length of the CDR3 is 14 residues. The variable domain in full, with the rest retrieved from reference TRBV7-9 and TRBJ2-7, is DTGVSQNPRHKITKRGQNVTFRCDPISEHNRLYWYRQTLGQGPEFLTYFQNEAQLEKSRLLSDRFSAERPKGSFSTLEIQRTEQGDSAMYLCASVSQGAGYEQYFGPGTRLTVT.